This passage covers 26 T cell receptor beta chains from one sample sequenced in a study of blood T cell repertoires in COVID-19. Assay: immunoSEQ multiplex PCR; the TCRdb copy retains only in-frame clones and omits some. The sample records 90,000 to 120,000 clones, under 95% being singletons. The sample consisted of peripheral blood. These TCRs come from a woman aged 30 to 39 with acute or convalescent COVID-19.

The chain couples TRBV7-8 to TRBJ2-7; D call uncertain. Looked up from germline, CDR1 is SGHVS and CDR2 is FQNEAQ. The CDR3 runs 14 residues. V gave up 0 bases and J gave up 4 bases, with 10 bases separating them. This chain's CDR3 is CASSLARHRYEQYF. In nucleotides, the CDR3 is TGTGCCAGCAGCTTAGCCCGACACCGTTACGAGCAGTACTTC.

J is TRBJ1-2 and V is TRBV7-9, with D uncertain. The germline gives CDR1 SEHNR, CDR2 FQNEAQ (reference sequence). This CDR3 region has 15 residues. Deletions cut 5 bases from V and 4 bases from J, with 17 bases between. CDR3 sequence reads: CASSSGTTFVYGYTF. DNA of the CDR3: TGTGCCAGCAGCAGTGGAACTACTTTCGTCTATGGCTACACCTTC.

The chain uses TRBV5-1 and TRBJ2-2; 10 positions match TRBD1. The V and J ends lost 0 bases and 4 bases, in that order; junction bases with no gene match: 12. CDR1 is SGHRS and CDR2 is YFSETQ in the germline V gene. This CDR3 is built from 19 residues. DNA for the CDR3: TGCGCCAGCAGCTTGGAGGCCTCCTGGACAGGGGGGCCCACCGGGGAGCTGTTTTTT. Protein product: CASSLEASWTGGPTGELFF.

This chain joins TRBV6-2 or TRBV6-3 and TRBJ2-4; 9 bases align to TRBD2. V lost 4 bases to trimming and J lost 2 bases; unmatched junction nucleotides: 3. The CDR3 is 15 amino acids. Germline V lookup: CDR1 MNHEY, CDR2 SVGEGT. The CDR3 sequence: CASSLAGDTKNIQYF. CDR3 DNA sequence: TGTGCCAGCAGTTTAGCGGGAGATACCAAAAACATTCAGTACTTC.

The gene calls are TRBV18 and TRBJ1-2; D ambiguous. CDR1 is KGHSH, CDR2 LQKENI, per germline. The germline V and J ends were trimmed by 6 bases and 7 bases, with 18 bases remaining between them. The CDR3 runs to 14 residues. DNA of the CDR3: TGTGCCAGCTCCCCGCCCCTCGAGGGAGCTGGCTACACCTTC. It codes for CASSPPLEGAGYTF.

The CDR3 loop reads CASTPNRGGKDNQPQHF. As DNA, the CDR3 is TGCGCCAGCACCCCCAACAGGGGGGGTAAAGACAATCAGCCCCAGCATTTT. The chain uses TRBV23-1 and TRBJ1-5; 8 bases map to TRBD1. TRBV23-1 is designated an ORF whose function remains uncertain. The CDR3 loop spans 17 amino acids. The V gene end was trimmed by 7 bases and the J gene end by 3 bases; junction bases not matched to a gene: 14.

The rearrangement uses TRBV27 and TRBJ1-3; a weak D match, TRBD1 (5 bases). CDR3 length equals 15 residues. Between the trimmed V and J ends, which lost 2 bases and 2 bases, there was a span of 10 bases. Germline V gene sequence: CDR1 MNHEY, CDR2 SMNVEV (reference sequence). CDR3 coding DNA: TGTGCCAGCAGTTTAGGGGGGATCGCTGGAAACACCATATATTTT. Translation gives CASSLGGIAGNTIYF.

The chain links TRBV7-6 to TRBJ2-7; D possibly corresponds to TRBD2 (7 bases). Between the trimmed V and J ends, which lost 0 bases and 4 bases, there was a span of 13 bases. CDR1 and CDR2 from the germline V gene are SGHVS and FNYEAQ. The CDR3 has 15 residues. CDR3 amino acids: CASSLAGGPNYEQYF. The CDR3 nucleotides are TGTGCCAGCAGCTTAGCGGGGGGGCCTAATTACGAGCAGTACTTC.

The chain links TRBV18 to TRBJ1-2; the match to TRBD1 covers 9 bases. The CDR3 length is 16 residues. The germline V gene has CDR1 KGHSH and CDR2 LQKENI. With 6 bases clipped from V and 6 bases from J, the junction kept 14 bases outside the gene matches. The CDR3 here is CASSERNRGPIDGYTF. Written as DNA, the CDR3 is TGTGCCAGCTCCGAAAGAAACAGGGGGCCGATCGATGGCTACACCTTC.

The J gene is TRBJ1-5, the V gene TRBV9, with 10 bases that match TRBD1. The CDR3 sequence is 15 residues long. Germline assignment: CDR1 SGDLS and CDR2 YYNGEE. Losses at the gene ends were 3 bases for V and 1 base for J; bases not matched to a gene: 1. This chain's CDR3 is CASSGTGGSNQPQHF. The CDR3 nucleotides read TGTGCCAGCAGCGGGACAGGGGGAAGCAATCAGCCCCAGCATTTT.

This rearrangement joins TRBV13 to TRBJ1-1; D possibly corresponds to TRBD1 (6 bases). This CDR3 has 13 residues. The V gene lost 5 bases and the J gene lost 8 bases, with 15 bases spanning the gap. Per the germline V gene, CDR1 is PRHDT and CDR2 is FYEKMQ (reference sequence). The CDR3 nucleotides read TGTGCCAGCAGCGAAGGACAGCGGGGGGAAGCTTTCTTT. Translation: CASSEGQRGEAFF.

CDR3: CSASPSASMRGTEAFF. The CDR3 bases are TGCAGTGCTAGTCCCTCGGCCTCGATGAGGGGGACTGAAGCTTTCTTT. V gene TRBV20-1 combines with J gene TRBJ1-1; D might be TRBD1 (6 bases). This CDR3 region has 16 residues. Germline values: CDR1 DFQATT, CDR2 SNEGSKA (reference sequence). V lost 3 bases and J 5 bases, leaving 22 bases between the germline ends.

Remarks on this clone: Other DNA sequences within the sample encode an identical CDR3. The genes are TRBV9 and TRBJ2-3; D is unclear. Germline V gene data show CDR1 as SGDLS and CDR2 as YYNGEE. Trimming left V 2 bases short and J 4 bases short, with 8 bases between. The CDR3 has 13 amino acids. This chain's CDR3 is CASSVTTSDTQYF. DNA for the CDR3: TGTGCCAGCAGCGTTACCACATCAGATACGCAGTATTTT.

The chain combines TRBV7-3 with TRBJ2-3, with 10 positions matching TRBD1. Germline V gene data show CDR1 as SGHTA and CDR2 as FQGTGA. V trimming: 5 bases; J trimming: 6 bases; junction bases outside the gene matches: 5. The CDR3 covers 14 residues. The CDR3 DNA follows: TGTGCCAGCAGCCCGGGACAGGGGTTGGATACGCAGTATTTT. It codes for CASSPGQGLDTQYF.

The rearrangement joins TRBV28 to TRBJ1-4; 11 bases align to TRBD1. The CDR3 covers 15 residues. Looked up from germline, CDR1 is MDHEN and CDR2 is SYDVKM. J gave up 9 bases and V 2 bases, and 5 bases lay outside the gene matches. The CDR3 loop is CASSLPGQGAKKLFF. DNA of the CDR3: TGTGCCAGCAGTTTACCAGGACAGGGGGCAAAAAAACTGTTTTTT.

This rearrangement joins TRBV5-8 to TRBJ1-2, with TRBD1 matching over 10 bases. The V gene's germline CDR1 is SGHTS and CDR2 YDEGEE. V lost 4 bases to trimming and J lost 4 bases; unmatched junction nucleotides: 10. The CDR3 sequence is 16 residues long. The CDR3 reads CASSIASGQGFYGYTF. CDR3 bases: TGTGCCAGCAGCATAGCTTCGGGACAGGGGTTCTATGGCTACACCTTC.

This chain's CDR3 is CASSVSGAHGNTIYF. The CDR3 bases are TGTGCCAGCAGCGTTAGCGGGGCGCACGGAAACACCATATATTTT. The V call is TRBV9, the J call TRBJ1-3, with a tentative D call TRBD1 (5 bases). Trimming cost V 2 bases and J 4 bases, with 13 bases left between them. The CDR3 spans 15 residues. Germline V gene sequence: CDR1 SGDLS, CDR2 YYNGEE.

V gene TRBV7-9 combines with J gene TRBJ1-6; D unresolved. Germline CDR1 reads SEHNR; CDR2 reads FQNEAQ (reference sequence). The V end was cut by 5 bases, the J end by 9 bases, with 17 bases between. This CDR3 has 15 amino acids. The CDR3 bases are TGTGCCAGCAGCAACGGGTGGGAGTTTAGTTCACCCCTCCACTTT. Protein product: CASSNGWEFSSPLHF.

The V gene is TRBV19, the J gene TRBJ1-6; D call uncertain. V lost 7 bases and J 0 bases, leaving 10 bases between the germline ends. Germline V gene data show CDR1 as LNHDA and CDR2 as SQIVND (reference sequence). The CDR3 is made up of 15 amino acids. DNA for the CDR3: TGTGCCAGTAAAATCGGGAGCTCCTATAATTCACCCCTCCACTTT. Translation: CASKIGSSYNSPLHF. Combining the CDR3 with reference TRBV19 and TRBJ1-6 gives the whole variable domain DGGITQSPKYLFRKEGQNVTLSCEQNLNHDAMYWYRQDPGQGLRLIYYSQIVNDFQKGDIAEGYSVSREKKESFPLTVTSAQKNPTAFYLCASKIGSSYNSPLHFGNGTRLTVT.

The table lists this clone with a count of one. The CDR3 spells CASSLGLAGNSYEQYF. The CDR3 DNA reads as TGTGCCAGCAGCTTGGGACTAGCGGGGAACTCCTACGAGCAGTACTTC. V is TRBV7-8 and J is TRBJ2-7; 13 bases match TRBD2. After removal of 3 bases from V and 0 bases from J, the junction contained 2 bases not matched to a gene. Germline assignment: CDR1 SGHVS and CDR2 FQNEAQ. There are 16 residues in the CDR3. The full variable domain, its missing parts supplied by reference TRBV7-8 and TRBJ2-7, is GAGVSQSPRYKVAKRGQDVALRCDPISGHVSLFWYQQALGQGPEFLTYFQNEAQLDKSGLPSDRFFAERPEGSVSTLKIQRTQQEDSAVYLCASSLGLAGNSYEQYFGPGTRLTVT.

The J gene is TRBJ1-2, the V gene TRBV28; D ambiguous. The CDR3 is 15 amino acids. Trimming took off 7 bases at V and 1 base at J, with 16 bases between the two ends. CDR1 is MDHEN and CDR2 is SYDVKM in the germline V gene. CDR3 protein: CASTPWAQVNYGYTF. DNA of the CDR3: TGTGCCAGCACCCCATGGGCGCAGGTTAACTATGGCTACACCTTC.

The V and J genes are TRBV9 and TRBJ1-3; 8 bases line up with TRBD1. Losses at the gene ends were 0 bases for V and 6 bases for J; bases not matched to a gene: 2. Germline lookup yields CDR1 SGDLS and CDR2 YYNGEE. The CDR3 runs 14 residues. This CDR3 reads CASSVGGQENTIYF. The CDR3 DNA sequence: TGTGCCAGCAGCGTAGGGGGACAGGAAAACACCATATATTTT.

The rearrangement links TRBV27 to TRBJ2-1, with 7 bases that match TRBD2. Germline V gene sequence: CDR1 MNHEY, CDR2 SMNVEV (reference sequence). The CDR3 length is 14 residues. V shed 5 bases, J shed 12 bases, and the junction held 13 bases outside the gene matches. The CDR3 bases are TGTGCCAGCAGTCCCCCGCTAGCGGTCCTCCGGCAGTTCTTC. Amino acid sequence: CASSPPLAVLRQFF.

The table lists this clone with a count of one. The chain carries TRBV19 and TRBJ1-5; D is ambiguous. In germline, CDR1 is LNHDA, CDR2 SQIVND (reference sequence). The CDR3 has 14 residues. Between the trimmed V and J ends, which lost 7 bases and 0 bases, there was a span of 10 bases. DNA for the CDR3: TGTGCCAGTACCGTCCTCTATAGCAATCAGCCCCAGCATTTT. Its translation is CASTVLYSNQPQHF.

The table lists this clone with a few counts. This chain uses TRBV11-3 with TRBJ1-5, with a weak D call TRBD1 (5 bases). Trimming cost V 5 bases and J 0 bases, with 8 bases left between them. Germline values: CDR1 SGHNT, CDR2 YENEEA. The CDR3 has 14 amino acids. The CDR3 nucleotides are TGTGCCAGCAGCCCTGACAGTAGCAATCAGCCCCAGCATTTT. Protein: CASSPDSSNQPQHF.

This clone has more than one count but fewer than ten. The J gene is TRBJ1-1, the V gene TRBV18; D unclear. The germline V gene has CDR1 KGHSH and CDR2 LQKENI. Trimming shortened V by 2 bases and J by 3 bases, and 7 bases separated the two germline ends. The length of the CDR3 is 13 residues. The CDR3 coding sequence is TGTGCCAGCTCACCAGGAGAAGACACTGAAGCTTTCTTT. As protein: CASSPGEDTEAFF.